The 13 T cell receptor beta chains below come from one sample, sequenced in a study of PD-L1 blockade in urothelial cancer. Documented time point: pretreatment peripheral blood. Method: immunoSEQ multiplex PCR; TCRdb's copy keeps in-frame clones and lacks some. The data hold 70,000 or so clones, with 85% to 90% observed a single time. The material was PBMCs, obtained around atezolizumab (anti-PD-L1) treatment. The origin of the receptors is a man aged 65-85 years with urothelial cancer.

This clone was counted once. This chain links TRBV30 with TRBJ2-2; 10 nucleotides agree with TRBD2. The CDR3 is 17 amino acids. Losses at the gene ends were 5 bases for V and 2 bases for J; bases not matched to a gene: 11. The V gene's germline CDR1 is GTSNPN and CDR2 SVGIG (reference sequence). CDR3 in DNA: TGTGCCTGGCTGGGGGGAGCGGGAGGGATTAACACCGGGGAGCTGTTTTTT. This translates into CAWLGGAGGINTGELFF.

For the CDR3, the DNA is TGTGCCAGCAGCATTGGGACTAGCGGGATCCAAGAGACCCAGTACTTC. Translated: CASSIGTSGIQETQYF. The V gene is TRBV11-2, the J gene TRBJ2-5, with 13 bases lining up with TRBD2. Trimming took 5 bases from V and 1 from J; bases not matched to a gene: 4. The CDR3 consists of 16 residues. From germline, CDR1 is SGHAT and CDR2 FQNNGV.

This sequence joins TRBV27 and TRBJ2-2, with D possibly being TRBD2 (6 bases). Germline-derived CDR1 and CDR2 are MNHEY and SMNVEV (reference sequence). V was clipped by 5 bases and J by 4 bases, with 11 bases between them. This CDR3 contains 14 residues. CDR3 residues: CASSPWGGTGELFF. CDR3 nucleotides: TGTGCCAGCAGTCCATGGGGAGGCACCGGGGAGCTGTTTTTT.

This chain connects TRBV6-5 to TRBJ1-1; D is undetermined. The germline CDR1 and CDR2 sequences are MNHEY and SVGAGI. This CDR3 contains 15 residues. With 4 bases removed from V and 8 bases from J, the gap between germline ends came to 20 bases. The CDR3 DNA sequence: TGTGCCAGCAGTTCCACAACCCGGGTCCGAATGGAAGCTTTCTTT. This sequence encodes CASSSTTRVRMEAFF.

This clone was counted once. The chain uses TRBV5-3 and TRBJ2-3; 7 bases are a match to TRBD2. TRBV5-3 is filed as an ORF, its function uncertain. Trimming removed 0 bases from V and 4 bases from J; junction bases left unmatched: 8. The CDR3 sequence is 16 residues long. The CDR3 spells CARSLAVGRDPDTQYF. The CDR3 DNA sequence: TGTGCCAGAAGCTTGGCCGTAGGGAGGGACCCAGATACGCAGTATTTT.

The chain links TRBV6-5 to TRBJ2-7; a possible D gene is TRBD1 (6 bases). Looked up from germline, CDR1 is MNHEY and CDR2 is SVGAGI. The length of the CDR3 is 14 residues. Trimming took off 2 bases at V and 3 bases at J, with 11 bases between the two ends. The CDR3: CASSYTSDSYEQYF. CDR3 nucleotides: TGTGCCAGCAGTTACACCTCGGACAGCTACGAGCAGTACTTC.

This clone showed up just a few times. The chain employs TRBV15 and TRBJ2-7; D may be TRBD2 (6 bases). Trimming removed 5 bases at V and 5 bases at J, with 19 bases between. This CDR3 contains 15 residues. Germline V gene sequence: CDR1 LNHNV, CDR2 YYDKDF (reference sequence). The CDR3 loop reads CATSLTSGTPDEQYF. The CDR3 DNA is TGTGCCACCAGCCTGACTTCCGGGACTCCGGACGAGCAGTACTTC. The full variable domain, in which reference TRBV15 and TRBJ2-7 provide the parts outside the CDR3, is DAMVIQNPRYQVTQFGKPVTLSCSQTLNHNVMYWYQQKSSQAPKLLFHYYDKDFNNEADTPDNFQSRRPNTSFCFLDIRSPGLGDTAMYLCATSLTSGTPDEQYFGPGTRLTVT.

The chain carries TRBV27 and TRBJ2-7; the D gene is possibly TRBD2 (6 bases). The CDR3 covers 15 residues. With 0 bases removed from V and 2 bases from J, the gap between germline ends came to 11 bases. CDR1 is MNHEY, CDR2 SMNVEV, per germline (reference sequence). CDR3 protein: CASSLSLATAYEQYF. CDR3 sequence (DNA): TGTGCCAGCAGTTTATCTCTAGCGACCGCCTACGAGCAGTACTTC.

The gene calls are TRBV7-8 and TRBJ2-2, with 12 positions matching TRBD1. The CDR3 totals 22 residues. The germline V gene encodes CDR1 SGHVS and CDR2 FQNEAQ. Trimming took 5 bases from V and 0 from J; bases not matched to a gene: 19. CDR3 amino acids: CASSRGTGGFSTPTSNTGELFF. The CDR3 DNA reads TGTGCCAGCAGCCGAGGGACAGGGGGCTTTTCTACACCCACATCGAACACCGGGGAGCTGTTTTTT.

As for this clone: Within the sample, other DNA sequences also encode this same CDR3. This chain connects TRBV28 to TRBJ1-2; 8 bases are shared with TRBD1. CDR1 MDHEN and CDR2 SYDVKM come from the germline V gene. This CDR3 has 12 residues. The junction had 2 bases not matched to a gene; V was cut back by 6 bases and J by 5 bases. CDR3 coding DNA: TGTGCCAGCAGCCGGACAGGGTATGGCTACACCTTC. It yields the protein CASSRTGYGYTF.

The chain combines TRBV5-5 with TRBJ2-7; D is unclear. V was clipped by 4 bases and J by 0 bases, with 11 bases between them. CDR1 and CDR2 (germline): SGHKS, YYEKEE (reference sequence). CDR3 length: 14 residues. The CDR3 bases are TGTGCCAGCAGCCCCGAGAGCCACTCCTACGAGCAGTACTTC. It translates to CASSPESHSYEQYF.

Note on this clone: The CDR3 ends on some other residue instead of the conserved phenylalanine or tryptophan, so this is likely a read error. V gene TRBV7-3 combines with J gene TRBJ2-3, with 7 bases matching TRBD2. The J segment lost 4 bases and the V segment lost 5 bases, leaving 9 bases of the junction unmatched. The CDR3 totals 15 residues. Germline assignment: CDR1 SGHTA and CDR2 FQGTGA. The CDR3: CASSAQRERPDTQYS. CDR3 sequence (DNA): TGTGCCAGCAGCGCACAGCGGGAAAGGCCAGATACGCAGTATTCT.

V usage is TRBV4-1 and J usage is TRBJ2-1; the D is unclear. Germline loops: CDR1 MGHRA, CDR2 YSYEKL. Trimming left V 1 base short and J 7 bases short, with 11 bases between. The CDR3 sequence is 14 residues long. This CDR3 reads CASSQGRWANEQFF. The CDR3 bases are TGCGCCAGCAGCCAAGGGCGTTGGGCGAATGAGCAGTTCTTC.